The rows below give T cell receptor beta chains drawn from one sample of a study of PD-1 blockade in mismatch repair-deficient tumors. The table came from immunoSEQ multiplex PCR; TCRdb's copy has only in-frame clones and leaves some out. Among about 14,000 clones listed, approximately 82% were seen once. The specimen comprised PBMCs, sampled approximately 14 weeks after starting pembrolizumab. Receptors were obtained from an adult with mismatch repair-deficient cancer. The CDR3 runs from the conserved cysteine through the conserved F or W. The order of the fields is D gene, clone size, J gene, V gene, CDR3 DNA, CDR3 protein. The D gene is left open where the match is weak. Clone size is stated in some rows and not others, as once, few, many or a class when expanded.

D gene: .
clone size: .
J gene: TRBJ1-3
V gene: TRBV14
CDR3 DNA: TGTGCCAGCAGCCAAGGGGGACTGCTGGTTGGAAACACCATATATTTT
CDR3 protein: CASSQGGLLVGNTIYF

D gene: .
clone size: .
J gene: TRBJ2-1
V gene: TRBV2
CDR3 DNA: TGTGCCAGCAGTTCACAGGGAAATGAGCAGTTCTTC
CDR3 protein: CASSSQGNEQFF

D gene: TRBD2
clone size: .
J gene: TRBJ2-1
V gene: TRBV2
CDR3 DNA: TGTGCCAGCGGGGGGCGCGGGACTAGCGGATACAATGAGCAGTTCTTC
CDR3 protein: CASGGRGTSGYNEQFF

D gene: TRBD1
clone size: .
J gene: TRBJ1-1
V gene: TRBV6-1
CDR3 DNA: TGTGCCAGCAGATACAGGGGTTGGACTGAAGCTTTCTTT
CDR3 protein: CASRYRGWTEAFF

D gene: TRBD2
clone size: .
J gene: TRBJ2-3
V gene: TRBV13
CDR3 DNA: TGTGCCAGCAGCCCCCGGACTAGCGCCACAGATACGCAGTATTTT
CDR3 protein: CASSPRTSATDTQYF

D gene: .
clone size: .
J gene: TRBJ2-1
V gene: TRBV6-4
CDR3 DNA: TGTGCCAGGGTGAGATCTGGCTCCTACAATGAGCAGTTCTTC
CDR3 protein: CARVRSGSYNEQFF

D gene: .
clone size: .
J gene: TRBJ2-1
V gene: TRBV5-6
CDR3 DNA: TGTGCCAGCAGCTTGGGGGGGGTGAGGGCGCGGGGTGAGCAGTTCTTC
CDR3 protein: CASSLGGVRARGEQFF

D gene: TRBD2
clone size: .
J gene: TRBJ2-7
V gene: TRBV2
CDR3 DNA: TGTGCCAGCAGGGGGACTAGCGGGAGTGCCTACGAGCAGTACTTC
CDR3 protein: CASRGTSGSAYEQYF

D gene: TRBD1
clone size: .
J gene: TRBJ1-5
V gene: TRBV2
CDR3 DNA: TGTGCCAGCCTGCTAGGACAGGGGGATCAGCCCCAGCATTTT
CDR3 protein: CASLLGQGDQPQHF

D gene: .
clone size: .
J gene: TRBJ2-1
V gene: TRBV11-1
CDR3 DNA: TGTGCCAGCAGAATTGGAGCCTCCACTGGTAATGAGCAGTTCTTC
CDR3 protein: CASRIGASTGNEQFF

D gene: TRBD1
clone size: .
J gene: TRBJ2-5
V gene: TRBV11-1
CDR3 DNA: TGTGCCAGCAACACCGTTTCAGGGACAGGGCAAGAGACCCAGTACTTC
CDR3 protein: CASNTVSGTGQETQYF

D gene: TRBD1
clone size: .
J gene: TRBJ1-2
V gene: TRBV6-5
CDR3 DNA: TGTGCCAGCAGACCAGACAGGGGGGCAAACTATGGCTACACCTTC
CDR3 protein: CASRPDRGANYGYTF

D gene: .
clone size: few
J gene: TRBJ2-7
V gene: TRBV15
CDR3 DNA: TGTGCCACCAGCAGAGGGGCAAGCGAGCAGTACTTC
CDR3 protein: CATSRGASEQYF

D gene: TRBD1
clone size: .
J gene: TRBJ2-4
V gene: TRBV30
CDR3 DNA: TGTGCCTGGTTCCCCCGGGACAGGATAGCCAAAAACATTCAGTACTTC
CDR3 protein: CAWFPRDRIAKNIQYF

D gene: .
clone size: once
J gene: TRBJ1-1
V gene: TRBV7-9
CDR3 DNA: TGTGCCAGCAGCTCGACAGGAGACCATAACACTGAAGCTTTCTTT
CDR3 protein: CASSSTGDHNTEAFF

D gene: .
clone size: .
J gene: TRBJ1-1
V gene: TRBV11-2
CDR3 DNA: TGTGCCAGCGGGAGGGGGGGTCCTAACACTGAAGCTTTCTTT
CDR3 protein: CASGRGGPNTEAFF

D gene: .
clone size: .
J gene: TRBJ1-5
V gene: TRBV27
CDR3 DNA: TGTGCCAGCAGCTCTCAGGTGGGGGCAAATCAGCCCCAGCATTTT
CDR3 protein: CASSSQVGANQPQHF

D gene: TRBD1
clone size: .
J gene: TRBJ2-1
V gene: TRBV15
CDR3 DNA: TGTGCCACCAGCCGGGACAGGCTATCGGGGGAGTTCTTC
CDR3 protein: CATSRDRLSGEFF

D gene: .
clone size: .
J gene: TRBJ1-1
V gene: TRBV11-2
CDR3 DNA: TGTGCCAGCAGCCTCCTCCAGGGTGGAAGCACTGAAGCTTTCTTT
CDR3 protein: CASSLLQGGSTEAFF

D gene: TRBD1
clone size: .
J gene: TRBJ1-3
V gene: TRBV27
CDR3 DNA: TGTGCCAGCAGCCCGACAGGGTCCCGGAACACCATATATTTT
CDR3 protein: CASSPTGSRNTIYF

D gene: .
clone size: .
J gene: TRBJ1-5
V gene: TRBV28
CDR3 DNA: TGTGCCAGCAGAACAGGGTTTGATCAGCCCCAGCATTTT
CDR3 protein: CASRTGFDQPQHF

D gene: TRBD1
clone size: .
J gene: TRBJ1-1
V gene: TRBV11-2
CDR3 DNA: TGTGCCAGCAGCTTTAAAACAGGGGGGACTGAAGCTTTCTTT
CDR3 protein: CASSFKTGGTEAFF

D gene: TRBD1
clone size: .
J gene: TRBJ2-5
V gene: TRBV7-2
CDR3 DNA: TGTGCCAGCAGCTTAGCGAGACAGGGGAGGAGGGAGACCCAGTACTTC
CDR3 protein: CASSLARQGRRETQYF

D gene: .
clone size: once
J gene: TRBJ2-5
V gene: TRBV5-1
CDR3 DNA: TGCGCCAGCAGCTTCTCCCCCGTCGGCCAAGAGACCCAGTACTTC
CDR3 protein: CASSFSPVGQETQYF

D gene: TRBD1
clone size: .
J gene: TRBJ1-3
V gene: TRBV5-1
CDR3 DNA: TGCGCCAGCAGCGCCGGGACAGGTCTCTTCTCTGGAAACACCATATATTTT
CDR3 protein: CASSAGTGLFSGNTIYF

D gene: TRBD2
clone size: .
J gene: TRBJ2-3
V gene: TRBV5-4
CDR3 DNA: TGTGCCAGCAGCTTGGGAATTAGCGGGAGGCTCTGGGGCACAGATACGCAGTATTTT
CDR3 protein: CASSLGISGRLWGTDTQYF

D gene: TRBD1
clone size: .
J gene: TRBJ1-1
V gene: TRBV19
CDR3 DNA: TGTGCCAGTAGTTCCTGGGACAGGGGGCAGGGTAACACTGAAGCTTTCTTT
CDR3 protein: CASSSWDRGQGNTEAFF

D gene: TRBD1
clone size: once
J gene: TRBJ1-1
V gene: TRBV5-4
CDR3 DNA: TGTGCCAGCCGGGACAGGGACACTGAAGCTTTCTTT
CDR3 protein: CASRDRDTEAFF

D gene: TRBD1
clone size: few
J gene: TRBJ2-7
V gene: TRBV5-1
CDR3 DNA: TGCGCCAGCAGCCCCATGGACAGGTACGAGCAGTACTTC
CDR3 protein: CASSPMDRYEQYF

D gene: TRBD2
clone size: .
J gene: TRBJ2-5
V gene: TRBV10-3
CDR3 DNA: TGTGCCATCAGTGAGTCGCTAGCGGGAGTATACGGGACCCAGTACTTC
CDR3 protein: CAISESLAGVYGTQYF

D gene: TRBD1
clone size: few
J gene: TRBJ1-1
V gene: TRBV25-1
CDR3 DNA: TGTGCCAGCAGTGATCGTGTCAGGGGGACTGAAGCTTTCTTT
CDR3 protein: CASSDRVRGTEAFF

D gene: TRBD1
clone size: .
J gene: TRBJ2-6
V gene: TRBV7-3
CDR3 DNA: TGTGCCAGCAGCTTAGACCGTTGGGACAGCTCTGGGGCCAACGTCCTGACTTTC
CDR3 protein: CASSLDRWDSSGANVLTF

D gene: TRBD2
clone size: once
J gene: TRBJ2-7
V gene: TRBV7-2
CDR3 DNA: TGTGCCAGCAGCTTAGGACTAGCGGGGACCTACGAGCAGTACTTC
CDR3 protein: CASSLGLAGTYEQYF

D gene: TRBD1
clone size: .
J gene: TRBJ2-7
V gene: TRBV19
CDR3 DNA: TGTGCCAGTAACAGGGGTTCCTTGGACGAGCAGTACTTC
CDR3 protein: CASNRGSLDEQYF

D gene: .
clone size: .
J gene: TRBJ2-1
V gene: TRBV11-1
CDR3 DNA: TGTGCCAGCAGCCCTGACTCCGCTGATCCTGAGCAGTTCTTC
CDR3 protein: CASSPDSADPEQFF

D gene: .
clone size: .
J gene: TRBJ1-2
V gene: TRBV5-6
CDR3 DNA: TGTGCCAGCAGCCCGAGTGCGGGGGCTAACTATGGCTACACCTTC
CDR3 protein: CASSPSAGANYGYTF

D gene: .
clone size: .
J gene: TRBJ1-1
V gene: TRBV2
CDR3 DNA: TGTGCCAGCAGGTCGGAGGGGCGCTTGGCTTTCTTT
CDR3 protein: CASRSEGRLAFF

D gene: TRBD2
clone size: .
J gene: TRBJ2-1
V gene: TRBV19
CDR3 DNA: TGTGCCAGTAGTAGTCCTAGCGGGAGGGCCGAGTTAAATGAGCAGTTCTTC
CDR3 protein: CASSSPSGRAELNEQFF

D gene: TRBD2
clone size: .
J gene: TRBJ2-3
V gene: TRBV5-1
CDR3 DNA: TGCGCCAGCAGCCCCGGGGGGTCCGTCACAGATACGCAGTATTTT
CDR3 protein: CASSPGGSVTDTQYF

D gene: .
clone size: .
J gene: TRBJ1-4
V gene: TRBV7-3
CDR3 DNA: TGTGCCAGCAGCTCAAACAGGGTGGGGGAAAAACTGTTTTTT
CDR3 protein: CASSSNRVGEKLFF

D gene: TRBD1
clone size: .
J gene: TRBJ2-5
V gene: TRBV27
CDR3 DNA: TGTGCCAGCAGTCTCAGGGGGCCGCGGGAGACCCAGTACTTC
CDR3 protein: CASSLRGPRETQYF

D gene: .
clone size: once
J gene: TRBJ2-1
V gene: TRBV5-4
CDR3 DNA: TGTGCCAGCCTACTCGAGGGGGTTCCCTACAATGAGCAGTTCTTC
CDR3 protein: CASLLEGVPYNEQFF

D gene: .
clone size: .
J gene: TRBJ2-7
V gene: TRBV7-7
CDR3 DNA: TGTGCTAGCAGCCTCAAAACAGGCTACGAGCAGTACTTC
CDR3 protein: CASSLKTGYEQYF

D gene: TRBD1
clone size: .
J gene: TRBJ1-2
V gene: TRBV5-1
CDR3 DNA: TGCGCCAGCAGCTGGGACAGGAACTATGGCTACACCTTC
CDR3 protein: CASSWDRNYGYTF

D gene: TRBD2
clone size: few
J gene: TRBJ2-7
V gene: TRBV19
CDR3 DNA: TGTGCCAGTAGTAGATTAGGGACTAGTACCTACGAGCAGTACTTC
CDR3 protein: CASSRLGTSTYEQYF

D gene: .
clone size: .
J gene: TRBJ2-3
V gene: TRBV6-4
CDR3 DNA: TGTGCCAGCAGTGACTCGGAGGCAGATACGCAGTATTTT
CDR3 protein: CASSDSEADTQYF

D gene: .
clone size: once
J gene: TRBJ1-2
V gene: TRBV5-4
CDR3 DNA: TGTGCCAGCAGCTCGCCCCAGGGAGGCTATGGCTACACCTTC
CDR3 protein: CASSSPQGGYGYTF

D gene: .
clone size: .
J gene: TRBJ1-1
V gene: TRBV30
CDR3 DNA: TGTGCCTGGAGTTCAGGGCGGATGACTGAAGCTTTCTTT
CDR3 protein: CAWSSGRMTEAFF

D gene: TRBD1
clone size: .
J gene: TRBJ2-7
V gene: TRBV13
CDR3 DNA: TGTGCCAGCAGCCTCAGACAGGGTCTACCCTACGAGCAGTACTTC
CDR3 protein: CASSLRQGLPYEQYF

D gene: .
clone size: .
J gene: TRBJ2-7
V gene: TRBV18
CDR3 DNA: TGTGCCAGCTCAGTAACCGGGACACCCTCCTACGAGCAGTACTTC
CDR3 protein: CASSVTGTPSYEQYF

D gene: .
clone size: .
J gene: TRBJ1-1
V gene: TRBV25-1
CDR3 DNA: TGTGCCAGCAGTCTCTCCACTGAAGCTTTCTTT
CDR3 protein: CASSLSTEAFF